Shown below are 8 T cell receptor beta chains from a single sample sequenced in a study of blood T cell repertoires in COVID-19. Some clones are missing from TCRdb's copy, which holds only in-frame ones; the method was immunoSEQ multiplex PCR. In the table there are 300,000 or so clones, around 87% of which are singletons. What was sequenced was peripheral blood. The receptors derive from a man in his 70s with acute or convalescent COVID-19.

Here the CDR3 reads CASSEGLAGGTPYEQFF. CDR3 DNA: TGTGCCAGCAGCGAGGGACTAGCGGGAGGGACCCCCTATGAGCAGTTCTTC. The chain is built from TRBV9 and TRBJ2-1; 16 nucleotides line up with TRBD2. Germline V gene data show CDR1 as SGDLS and CDR2 as YYNGEE. The CDR3 is 17 amino acids. The V and J ends lost 3 bases and 8 bases, in that order; junction bases with no gene match: 8.

V and J are TRBV4-3 and TRBJ2-2, with a tentative D call TRBD2 (6 bases). This CDR3 contains 16 residues. V lost 2 bases to trimming and J lost 0 bases, with 10 bases between them. Germline values: CDR1 LGHNA, CDR2 YSLEER. CDR3 residues: CASSQLAGTNTGELFF. The CDR3, as DNA: TGCGCCAGCAGCCAATTGGCGGGAACGAACACCGGGGAGCTGTTTTTT.

The J gene is TRBJ2-1, the V gene TRBV3-1 (or the pseudogene TRBV3-2); no definite D call. V was pared by 3 bases and J by 8 bases, with 14 bases between. This CDR3 has 14 residues. CDR1 and CDR2 from the germline V gene are LGHDT and YNNKEL (reference sequence). This CDR3 reads CASSQVSDRDEQFF. The CDR3 nucleotides read TGTGCCAGCAGCCAGGTATCCGACCGGGATGAGCAGTTCTTC.

V gene TRBV5-1 combines with J gene TRBJ1-1; 11 positions agree with TRBD1. The junction had 4 bases not matched to a gene; V was cut back by 0 bases and J by 6 bases. The CDR3 is 15 residues long. Germline V gives CDR1 SGHRS, CDR2 YFSETQ. CDR3 in DNA: TGCGCCAGCAGCTTGGGTGGACAGGGGGCTTCTGAAGCTTTCTTT. Its translation is CASSLGGQGASEAFF.

The V gene is TRBV2, the J gene TRBJ1-4, with 8 bases that match TRBD1. CDR3 length: 14 amino acids. V lost 8 bases to trimming and J lost 8 bases; unmatched junction nucleotides: 10. Germline lookup yields CDR1 SNHLY and CDR2 FYNNEI. CDR3 residues: CASRSQGAGEKLFF. The CDR3, as DNA: TGTGCCAGCCGCAGCCAGGGGGCGGGCGAAAAACTGTTTTTT.

The chain carries TRBV25-1 and TRBJ1-1; 11 bases are a match to TRBD1. Germline lookup yields CDR1 MGHDK and CDR2 SYGVNS. The J segment lost 1 base and the V segment lost 4 bases, leaving 8 bases of the junction unmatched. The CDR3 is 17 residues long. The CDR3 loop reads CASSALPGTGGNTEAFF. For the CDR3, the DNA is TGTGCCAGCAGTGCCCTCCCCGGGACAGGGGGGAACACTGAAGCTTTCTTT.

As for this clone: Other DNA sequences in the sample encode the same CDR3. The chain carries TRBV6-5 and TRBJ1-2, with a tentative D call TRBD1 (5 bases). This CDR3 is 13 amino acids long. The germline V gene has CDR1 MNHEY and CDR2 SVGAGI. The ends were cut back, 6 bases at V and 4 bases at J, with 12 bases in the middle. The CDR3 region has the DNA TGTGCCAGCAGGACAGCGGGGACCTATGGCTACACCTTC. Translated: CASRTAGTYGYTF.

This chain uses TRBV28 with TRBJ1-6; tentatively, D is TRBD1 (6 bases). CDR1 is MDHEN, CDR2 SYDVKM, per germline. Trimming pared 3 bases from V and 10 bases from J, leaving 13 bases between. This CDR3 is built from 14 residues. CDR3 sequence reads: CASSFRGPISPLHF. For the CDR3, the DNA is TGTGCCAGCAGTTTCAGGGGACCCATATCACCCCTCCACTTT.